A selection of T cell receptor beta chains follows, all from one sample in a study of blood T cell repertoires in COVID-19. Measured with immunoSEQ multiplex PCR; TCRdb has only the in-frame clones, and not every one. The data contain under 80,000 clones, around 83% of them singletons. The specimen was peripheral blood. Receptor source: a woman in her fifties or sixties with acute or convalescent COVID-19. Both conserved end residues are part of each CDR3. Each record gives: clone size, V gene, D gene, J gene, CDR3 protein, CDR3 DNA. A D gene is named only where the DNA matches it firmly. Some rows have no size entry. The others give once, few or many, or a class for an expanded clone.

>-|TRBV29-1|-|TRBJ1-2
CSVAGDRNYGYTF
TGCAGCGTTGCGGGTGACAGAAACTATGGCTACACCTTC
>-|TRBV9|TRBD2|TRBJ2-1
CASSVELRTSGYNEQFF
TGTGCCAGCAGCGTAGAGCTTAGGACTAGCGGGTACAATGAGCAGTTCTTC
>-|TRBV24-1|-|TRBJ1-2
CATSDRERNGYTF
TGTGCCACCAGTGATCGGGAGAGGAATGGCTACACCTTC
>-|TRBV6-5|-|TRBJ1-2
CASSTGTTNYGYTF
TGTGCCAGCAGTACCGGGACAACGAACTATGGCTACACCTTC
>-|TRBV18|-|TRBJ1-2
CASSPGGNYGYTF
TGTGCCAGCTCACCCGGGGGGAACTATGGCTACACCTTC
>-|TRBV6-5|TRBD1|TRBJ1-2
CASRELQGIYGYTF
TGTGCCAGCAGGGAGTTACAGGGGATTTATGGCTACACCTTC
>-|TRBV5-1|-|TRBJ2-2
CASSLGQTTGELFF
TGCGCCAGCAGCTTGGGACAGACCACCGGGGAGCTGTTTTTT
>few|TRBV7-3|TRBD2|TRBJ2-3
CASSLGLAGGSNTQYF
TGTGCCAGCAGCTTGGGACTAGCGGGGGGATCGAATACGCAGTATTTT
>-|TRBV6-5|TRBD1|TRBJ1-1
CASRHRGGGTEAFF
TGTGCCAGCAGACACAGGGGCGGGGGGACTGAAGCTTTCTTT
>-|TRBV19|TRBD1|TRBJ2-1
CASSSTGGSQFF
TGTGCCAGTAGTTCGACAGGGGGGAGTCAGTTCTTC
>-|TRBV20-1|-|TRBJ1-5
CSASRDVNQPQHF
TGCAGTGCTAGTCGGGATGTCAATCAGCCCCAGCATTTT
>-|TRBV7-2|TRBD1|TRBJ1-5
CASSQQGQGVNQPQHF
TGTGCCAGCAGCCAGCAGGGGCAGGGGGTCAATCAGCCCCAGCATTTT
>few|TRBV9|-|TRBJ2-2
CASSIGQTNTGELFF
TGTGCCAGCAGCATTGGACAGACGAACACCGGGGAGCTGTTTTTT
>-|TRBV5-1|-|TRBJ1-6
CASSRGDDLTGPSPLHF
TGCGCCAGCAGCAGGGGCGACGATCTTACAGGGCCCTCACCCCTCCACTTT